These 10 T cell receptor beta chains were sequenced from one sample in a study of OX40 agonist ivuxolimab in advanced cancers. Libraries were prepared by immunoSEQ multiplex PCR; TCRdb keeps only in-frame clonotypes and omits some of them. The sample consists of some 110,000 clones, around 90% of them appearing once. Sequencing was performed on CD4+ or CD8+ T cells sorted from blood, taken in a trial of the OX40 agonist ivuxolimab. These receptors were obtained from an adult with an advanced solid tumor such as melanoma, head and neck, liver or kidney cancer.

The chain has TRBV30 and TRBJ2-2; D unresolved. Germline V lookup: CDR1 GTSNPN, CDR2 SVGIG (reference sequence). The CDR3 contains 13 residues. Trimming removed 4 bases at V and 7 bases at J, with 13 bases between. The CDR3 sequence is CAWNQVRDGELFF. The CDR3 DNA follows: TGTGCCTGGAATCAGGTTCGAGACGGGGAGCTGTTTTTT.

The chain combines TRBV7-2 with TRBJ2-1; either TRBD1 or TRBD2 may supply D (5 bases each). The CDR3 loop spans 13 amino acids. The germline V gene encodes CDR1 SGHTA and CDR2 FQGNSA. Trimming removed 4 bases from V and 10 bases from J, with 14 bases in between. The CDR3 DNA follows: TGTGCCAGCAGCTCCCCTAGAGGGACCGAGCAGTTCTTC. Translating it yields CASSSPRGTEQFF.

The rearrangement uses TRBV29-1 and TRBJ1-1; 7 positions match TRBD1. Germline CDR1 and CDR2: SQVTM and ANQGSEA. Trimming cost V 5 bases and J 7 bases; bases outside gene matches: 13. CDR3 size: 14 residues. Here the CDR3 reads CSVLGQAATHEAFF. The DNA for the CDR3 is TGCAGCGTTCTCGGACAGGCAGCCACACATGAAGCTTTCTTT.

The genes are TRBV7-3 and TRBJ1-1; D not resolved. The CDR3 consists of 16 residues. The V end was cut by 2 bases, the J end by 0 bases, with 13 bases between. Looked up from germline, CDR1 is SGHTA and CDR2 is FQGTGA. CDR3 in amino acids: CASSLWGPNMNTEAFF. CDR3 in DNA: TGTGCCAGCAGCTTATGGGGTCCGAACATGAACACTGAAGCTTTCTTT.

This chain connects TRBV7-9 to TRBJ2-1; 7 nucleotides line up with TRBD1. Trimming at V came to 4 bases and at J to 2 bases, leaving 5 bases not matched to a gene. The CDR3 runs to 15 residues. In germline, CDR1 is SEHNR, CDR2 FQNEAQ (reference sequence). This CDR3 reads CASSSRDSTYNEQFF. Written as DNA, the CDR3 is TGTGCCAGCAGCTCTAGGGACAGCACCTACAATGAGCAGTTCTTC.

The chain employs TRBV7-2 and TRBJ2-2; D not certain. V dropped 3 bases and J dropped 2 bases, with 13 bases sitting between them. Germline assignment: CDR1 SGHTA and CDR2 FQGNSA. This CDR3 comprises 16 residues. The CDR3 loop reads CASSFLNRANTGELFF. CDR3 DNA sequence: TGTGCCAGCAGCTTTTTGAACAGAGCTAACACCGGGGAGCTGTTTTTT.

The gene calls are TRBV5-6 and TRBJ1-2; D not certain. The V gene lost 0 bases and the J gene lost 4 bases, with 10 bases spanning the gap. Looked up from germline, CDR1 is SGHDT and CDR2 is YYEEEE. The CDR3 covers 14 residues. In DNA form, the CDR3 reads TGTGCCAGCAGCTTGGACCTTGGGAGCTATGGCTACACCTTC. Amino acid sequence: CASSLDLGSYGYTF.

The chain joins TRBV30 to TRBJ2-1; 7 nucleotides match TRBD1. The CDR3 has 13 residues. V shed 4 bases, J shed 6 bases, and the junction held 6 bases outside the gene matches. Germline CDR1 GTSNPN, CDR2 SVGIG (reference sequence). For the CDR3, the DNA is TGTGCCTGGAACCCCCGGACAGGCAATGAGCAGTTCTTC. This codes for CAWNPRTGNEQFF. Full variable domain (outside the CDR3, taken from reference TRBV30 and TRBJ2-1): SQTIHQWPATLVQPVGSPLSLECTVEGTSNPNLYWYRQAAGRGLQLLFYSVGIGQISSEVPQNLSASRPQDRQFILSSKKLLLSDSGFYLCAWNPRTGNEQFFGPGTRLTVL.

This clone has a single count. At one end the junction does not follow the germline gene, possibly because of a read error. This rearrangement joins TRBV5-1 to TRBJ2-5; 12 positions agree with TRBD2. The germline gives CDR1 SGHRS, CDR2 YFSETQ. This CDR3 is built from 14 residues. This CDR3 is CASSLRLAGESQYF. In DNA form, the CDR3 reads TGCGCCAGCAGCTTGAGACTAGCGGGAGAGTCCCAGTACTTC. Variable domain in full (rest from reference TRBV5-1 and TRBJ2-5): KAGVTQTPRYLIKTRGQQVTLSCSPISGHRSVSWYQQTPGQGLQFLFEYFSETQRNKGNFPGRFSGRQFSNSRSEMNVSTLELGDSALYLCASSLRLAGESQYFGPGTRLLVL.

This chain uses TRBV28 with TRBJ1-1; no firm D call. Germline loops: CDR1 MDHEN, CDR2 SYDVKM. The CDR3 has 15 amino acids. V shed 2 bases and J shed 2 bases, with 12 bases lying between them. The CDR3: CASSLAGPANTEAFF. As DNA, the CDR3 is TGTGCCAGCAGTTTAGCAGGACCAGCCAACACTGAAGCTTTCTTT.